The entry that follows covers one T cell receptor beta chain sequence. Its antigen is not known. The data derive from a study of Ad26.COV2.S vaccination and SARS-CoV-2 variants. General study points: Substantial breadth was reportedly displayed by spike-specific CD8+ and CD4+ T cell responses after vaccination. The placebo group had lower spike-specific TCR breadth than the vaccine recipients did. Researchers reported similar non-spike TCR breadth in vaccine and placebo recipients. Measures of TCR breadth and depth may have fallen short of total T cell responses.

The V end lost 4 bases, the J end lost 11 bases, and 14 bases lay between the germline ends. This CDR3 is 13 amino acids long. Germline V gene lookup returns CDR1 LGHDT and CDR2 YNNKEL (reference sequence). Here immunoSEQ multiplex PCR was the method, and the copy in TCRdb shows in-frame clones only, minus some. The table lists approximately 140,000 clones, 80% to 90% of them singletons, with 4% to 6% in the top ten. Sequencing used peripheral blood, obtained after recovery from COVID-19. The sequence derives from a human donor who had recovered from COVID-19. J is TRBJ1-4 and V is TRBV3-1 (or the pseudogene TRBV3-2); tentative D call: TRBD1 (5 bases). CDR3 residues: CASSLGQGLKLFF. Here the CDR3 DNA reads TGTGCCAGCAGCCTCGGCCAGGGTTTGAAACTGTTTTTT.